The 27 T cell receptor beta chains below come from one sample, sequenced in a study of cytomegalovirus exposure and HLA in healthy donors. The repertoire was sequenced with immunoSEQ multiplex PCR; TCRdb's copy has only in-frame clones and lacks some. The sample lists roughly 120,000 clones; over 75% were seen once. The specimen was PBMCs. The receptors here all came from a woman aged 30 to 39 in good health and CMV-seropositive.

V is TRBV7-2 and J is TRBJ2-1; D is unclear. This CDR3 has 15 residues. CDR1 and CDR2 (germline): SGHTA, FQGNSA. Trimming took off 5 bases at V and 0 bases at J, with 11 bases between the two ends. The CDR3 bases are TGTGCCAGCAGCCCTATAGCCTTCTCCTACAATGAGCAGTTCTTC. Amino acids: CASSPIAFSYNEQFF.

The chain recombines TRBV9 with TRBJ2-7; 7 bases map to TRBD2. The CDR3 runs 15 residues. Germline CDR1 reads SGDLS; CDR2 reads YYNGEE. J gave up 3 bases and V 0 bases, and 6 bases lay outside the gene matches. The CDR3 loop is CASSVGSSGSYEQYF. The CDR3 coding sequence is TGTGCCAGCAGCGTAGGATCTAGCGGAAGCTACGAGCAGTACTTC.

V gene TRBV19 combines with J gene TRBJ1-1; D gene uncertain. CDR1 LNHDA and CDR2 SQIVND come from the germline V gene (reference sequence). The CDR3 contains 14 residues. V was cut by 3 bases and J by 4 bases, with 12 bases left in between. The CDR3 DNA follows: TGTGCCAGTAGTATGGCAGGTAGGATCACTGAAGCTTTCTTT. Its protein product is CASSMAGRITEAFF.

The V call is TRBV6-1, the J call TRBJ1-5; D not certain. This CDR3 contains 12 residues. V was shortened by 2 bases and J by 6 bases, with 5 bases between the two germline ends. CDR1 and CDR2 (germline): MNHNS, SASEGT. The CDR3 protein is CASSEFRQPQHF. The CDR3 region has the DNA TGTGCCAGCAGTGAATTTCGTCAGCCCCAGCATTTT.

The chain joins TRBV5-6 to TRBJ2-7; TRBD1 matches 9 bases. The ends lost 4 bases at V and 3 bases at J; junction bases unmatched: 5. CDR3 length equals 14 residues. From germline, CDR1 is SGHDT and CDR2 YYEEEE. CDR3 DNA sequence: TGTGCCAGCAGCGGTGGGACAGGGTTCTACGAGCAGTACTTC. Its protein product is CASSGGTGFYEQYF.

The chain couples TRBV7-9 to TRBJ1-1; the D gene is possibly TRBD1 (5 bases). The V gene lost 2 bases and the J gene lost 11 bases, with 21 bases spanning the gap. The length of the CDR3 is 15 residues. Per the germline V gene, CDR1 is SEHNR and CDR2 is FQNEAQ (reference sequence). The CDR3 DNA follows: TGTGCCAGCAGCTTAATTCGGGGGGGAGGTCCCGAGGCTTTCTTT. This sequence encodes CASSLIRGGGPEAFF.

The V gene is TRBV6-4, the J gene TRBJ2-1; D may be TRBD2 (6 bases). This CDR3 spans 11 amino acids. CDR1 and CDR2 (germline): MRHNA, SNTAGT. The V end lost 7 bases, the J end lost 15 bases, and 16 bases lay between the germline ends. The CDR3 here is CASTSGGPLFF. The CDR3 DNA follows: TGTGCCAGCACCTCCGGGGGACCCTTGTTCTTC.

The chain couples TRBV6-5 to TRBJ1-5; a possible D gene is TRBD1 (6 bases). This CDR3 comprises 14 residues. V lost 6 bases and J 4 bases, leaving 13 bases between the germline ends. CDR1 is MNHEY and CDR2 is SVGAGI in the germline V gene. CDR3 in amino acids: CASSLGQNNQPQHF. The DNA for the CDR3 is TGTGCCAGCAGCCTAGGACAGAATAATCAGCCCCAGCATTTT.

This clone appeared a few times. The V gene is TRBV11-2, the J gene TRBJ2-1, with 9 positions matching TRBD2. This CDR3 region has 13 residues. J lost 12 bases, V lost 5 bases, and 8 bases had no gene match. In germline, CDR1 is SGHAT, CDR2 FQNNGV. CDR3 sequence reads: CASSQETSGVQFF. DNA for the CDR3: TGTGCCAGCAGCCAGGAGACTAGCGGAGTGCAGTTCTTC.

CDR3 DNA: TGTGCCAGCTCACCCCCTTTGTCAGATACGCAGTATTTT. It translates to CASSPPLSDTQYF. The chain uses TRBV18 and TRBJ2-3; no reliable D call. The CDR3 length is 13 residues. Trimming pared 3 bases from V and 4 bases from J, leaving 8 bases between. CDR1 is KGHSH, CDR2 LQKENI, per germline.

This clone is deemed medium-sized. V and J are TRBV7-2 and TRBJ2-1; TRBD2 matches at 9 bases. The V gene's germline CDR1 is SGHTA and CDR2 FQGNSA. This CDR3 contains 15 residues. V lost 5 bases and J lost 8; bases outside the gene matches: 10. CDR3 in DNA: TGTGCCAGCAGCCCCTCGAGCGGGGGGTATCATGAGCAGTTCTTC. Translated: CASSPSSGGYHEQFF. Full variable domain (missing parts from reference TRBV7-2 and TRBJ2-1): GAGVSQSPSNKVTEKGKDVELRCDPISGHTALYWYRQSLGQGLEFLIYFQGNSAPDKSGLPSDRFSAERTGGSVSTLTIQRTQQEDSAVYLCASSPSSGGYHEQFFGPGTRLTVL.

This clone was seen a single time. This chain uses TRBV30 with TRBJ2-3, with 8 bases fitting TRBD2. The V segment lost 2 bases and the J segment 1 base; nucleotides outside the gene matches: 11. The CDR3 spans 17 residues. In germline, CDR1 is GTSNPN, CDR2 SVGIG (reference sequence). The CDR3 is CAWSTNDPGGGTDTQYF. For the CDR3, the DNA is TGTGCCTGGAGTACTAACGACCCGGGGGGGGGCACAGATACGCAGTATTTT.

The rearrangement links TRBV5-1 to TRBJ2-3; 7 nucleotides line up with TRBD1. Germline V gene data show CDR1 as SGHRS and CDR2 as YFSETQ. Unmatched junction bases numbered 3, after V lost 4 bases and J lost 1 base. This CDR3 is 14 amino acids long. CDR3 coding DNA: TGCGCCAGCAGCGTACAGGGGCGCACAGATACGCAGTATTTT. Translation: CASSVQGRTDTQYF.

The rearrangement uses TRBV11-2 and TRBJ2-5; 9 positions match TRBD2. The CDR3 is made up of 16 amino acids. CDR1 and CDR2 from the germline V gene are SGHAT and FQNNGV. Trimming cost V 0 bases and J 4 bases; bases outside gene matches: 6. Here the CDR3 reads CASSLDRLAGIETQYF. The CDR3 bases are TGTGCCAGCAGCTTAGATAGGCTAGCGGGAATAGAGACCCAGTACTTC. Full variable domain (rest looked up from reference TRBV11-2 and TRBJ2-5): EAGVAQSPRYKIIEKRQSVAFWCNPISGHATLYWYQQILGQGPKLLIQFQNNGVVDDSQLPKDRFSAERLKGVDSTLKIQPAKLEDSAVYLCASSLDRLAGIETQYFGPGTRLLVL.

V and J are TRBV6-4 and TRBJ2-3; 14 bases fit TRBD2. The germline CDR1 and CDR2 sequences are MRHNA and SNTAGT. The trim removed 3 bases at V and 6 bases at J, leaving 11 bases unmatched. There are 18 residues in the CDR3. CDR3 sequence reads: CASSEGTSTSGGADTQYF. CDR3 nucleotides: TGTGCCAGCAGTGAAGGAACGTCGACTAGCGGGGGGGCTGATACGCAGTATTTT.

This clone appeared a few times. J is TRBJ2-7 and V is TRBV7-9, with a tentative D call TRBD1 (5 bases). Trimming stripped 3 bases from V and 2 bases from J, with 8 bases between. This CDR3 has 13 residues. Germline CDR1 is SEHNR and CDR2 is FQNEAQ (reference sequence). CDR3 DNA sequence: TGTGCCAGCAGCTTCGACAGTGCCTACGAGCAGTACTTC. As protein: CASSFDSAYEQYF.

The V call is TRBV6-6, the J call TRBJ1-1, with 9 bases lining up with TRBD1. The J segment lost 4 bases and the V segment lost 7 bases, leaving 10 bases of the junction unmatched. Per germline, CDR1 MNHNY and CDR2 SVGAGI (reference sequence). This CDR3 spans 15 amino acids. The CDR3, as DNA: TGTGCCAGCACTGGACAGGGGATTCGTAGCACTGAAGCTTTCTTT. Translated: CASTGQGIRSTEAFF.

In this sample, this clone turned up a few times. V and J are TRBV5-1 and TRBJ1-5; possibly TRBD1 for D (6 bases). The CDR3 runs 14 residues. Germline V gives CDR1 SGHRS, CDR2 YFSETQ. V lost 1 base and J lost 5, with 10 bases in between. Written as DNA, the CDR3 is TGCGCCAGCAGCTTGAGCGGGGGCGATCAGCCCCAGCATTTT. Its translation is CASSLSGGDQPQHF.

The V and J genes are TRBV19 and TRBJ2-3; no definite D call. Germline CDR1 reads LNHDA; CDR2 reads SQIVND (reference sequence). The V end lost 7 bases, the J end lost 6 bases, and 14 bases lay between the germline ends. The CDR3 totals 13 residues. The CDR3 loop is CASTPRREDTQYF. For the CDR3, the DNA is TGTGCCAGTACGCCGCGGAGAGAGGATACGCAGTATTTT.

V is TRBV5-1 and J is TRBJ2-7, with 11 bases aligning to TRBD1. The CDR3 loop spans 14 amino acids. Germline loops: CDR1 SGHRS, CDR2 YFSETQ. J was trimmed by 7 bases and V by 5 bases; bases with no gene match: 8. This CDR3 reads CASRRTGGAEEQYF. The CDR3 DNA sequence: TGCGCCAGCAGGAGGACAGGGGGCGCGGAGGAGCAGTACTTC.

V usage is TRBV15 and J usage is TRBJ1-1; D is perhaps TRBD1 (6 bases). Germline CDR1 LNHNV, CDR2 YYDKDF (reference sequence). CDR3 length equals 14 residues. The ends were cut back, 4 bases at V and 4 bases at J, with 13 bases in the middle. CDR3 sequence reads: CATSNEGGGTEAFF. The DNA for the CDR3 is TGTGCCACCAGCAACGAGGGGGGGGGCACTGAAGCTTTCTTT.

DNA of the CDR3: TGCAGCGTTGAGAGGGCACTGGTGGAGCAGTACTTC. This translates into CSVERALVEQYF. V and J are TRBV29-1 and TRBJ2-7; D may be TRBD2 (5 bases). CDR3 length: 12 amino acids. CDR1 and CDR2 (germline): SQVTM, ANQGSEA. The V gene lost 3 bases and the J gene lost 7 bases, with 13 bases spanning the gap.

The rearrangement links TRBV6-6 to TRBJ2-1; no definite D call. Germline V lookup: CDR1 MNHNY, CDR2 SVGAGI (reference sequence). V lost 0 bases, J lost 8 bases, and 8 bases lay in between. This CDR3 comprises 13 residues. CDR3 in DNA: TGTGCCAGCAGTTACTCGGGCGAGTATGAGCAGTTCTTC. Encoded protein: CASSYSGEYEQFF.

The V and J genes are TRBV9 and TRBJ2-3; 8 nucleotides align to TRBD2. V shed 4 bases and J 6 bases; nucleotides not matched to a gene: 10. This CDR3 has 15 amino acids. The germline CDR1 and CDR2 sequences are SGDLS and YYNGEE. CDR3 sequence (DNA): TGTGCCAGCAGCCCTTCGGGACTAGGGGCGGATACGCAGTATTTT. It specifies CASSPSGLGADTQYF.

J is TRBJ2-6 and V is TRBV9; D may be TRBD2 (7 bases). Trimming removed 4 bases from V and 2 bases from J, with 10 bases in between. The CDR3 consists of 15 residues. The germline gives CDR1 SGDLS, CDR2 YYNGEE. The DNA of the CDR3 is TGTGCCAGCAGCCGCGGGGGCGCTGGGGCCAACGTCCTGACTTTC. It is translated as CASSRGGAGANVLTF.

The genes are TRBV27 and TRBJ1-5; possibly TRBD1 for D (5 bases). The CDR3 totals 15 residues. Germline V gene lookup returns CDR1 MNHEY and CDR2 SMNVEV (reference sequence). V gave up 4 bases and J gave up 4 bases, with 14 bases separating them. Here the CDR3 reads CASSSSGRGNQPQHF. The CDR3 nucleotides are TGTGCCAGCAGTTCCTCAGGGAGGGGAAATCAGCCCCAGCATTTT.

The V gene is TRBV7-2, the J gene TRBJ2-3, with no clear D. The CDR3 is 13 amino acids. Germline V gives CDR1 SGHTA, CDR2 FQGNSA. Trimming took off 3 bases at V and 2 bases at J, with 6 bases between the two ends. This CDR3 is CASSFSFTDTQYF. DNA for the CDR3: TGTGCCAGCAGCTTTAGTTTCACAGATACGCAGTATTTT.